The clone carrying this T cell receptor (beta chain) occurred a few times. The data were obtained in a study of regulatory T cells in long-lasting Graves disease. Building of the TCR beta libraries involved iRepertoire HTBI primers and Arm-PCR of CDR3 regions. TCRdb independently ran MiXCR on the multiplex PCR reads; one entry per CDR3 protein. The data hold a few hundred thousand distinct CDR3 sequences, with around a fifth observed a single time. The CDR3 loop spans 13 amino acids. Germline V gene lookup returns CDR1 MDHEN and CDR2 SYDVKM. V was clipped by 7 bases and J by 4 bases, with 10 bases between them. Time point denoted: persistent/refractory GD, antithyroid drugs over 5 years with positive TRAb. TCR sequences were obtained from RNA taken from PBMCs.

The rearrangement links TRBV28 to TRBJ2-2, with D unclear. The origin of this receptor is a female donor with Graves disease. The material sequenced was peripheral blood mononuclear cells (PBMCs), taken when the disease was refractory, from a patient treated with antithyroid drugs. CDR3: CASKLMGTGELFF. As DNA, the CDR3 is TGTGCCAGCAAACTAATGGGCACCGGGGAGCTGTTTTTT.